Listed below are T cell receptor beta chains from one sample, sequenced in a study of cytomegalovirus exposure and HLA in healthy donors. The assay was immunoSEQ multiplex PCR, and TCRdb's table has in-frame clones only and misses some. The sample holds under 130,000 clones, about 15% seen once. Source material: PBMCs. These receptor sequences come from a female donor in good health and CMV-seronegative. Each CDR3 is given with its conserved first and last residue.

V	J	CDR3
TRBV7-8	TRBJ2-7	CASSLAASGPFAHEQYF
TRBV20-1	TRBJ1-1	CSAVYRPEAFF
TRBV4-1	TRBJ2-1	CASSQDFNKYNEQFF
TRBV29-1	TRBJ2-3	CSVSPGGTDTQYF
TRBV2	TRBJ1-1	CASSTYLAGTGAEAFF
TRBV4-3	TRBJ2-2	CASSQESTSGGHGGELFF
TRBV7-9	TRBJ1-4	CASSWGHSGEKLFF
TRBV21-1	TRBJ2-3	CASSTSERFNMNTQYF
TRBV7-2	TRBJ1-1	CASSPDRMMNTEAFF
TRBV29-1	TRBJ2-7	CSALQGGFGYEQYF
TRBV7-9	TRBJ1-4	CASSLIGGWGTNEKLFF
TRBV30	TRBJ2-1	CAWATVTGAQMDEQFF
TRBV5-1	TRBJ2-3	CASSWVGQGGTDTQYF
TRBV7-8	TRBJ2-7	CASSLGQRRDEQYF
TRBV6-5	TRBJ1-1	CASSYSNRVGEAFF
TRBV29-1	TRBJ2-1	CSVEMTGWNEQFF
TRBV2	TRBJ2-2	CASSLQLTGELFF
TRBV25-1	TRBJ2-2	CASLGQGYTGELFF
TRBV29-1	TRBJ1-2	CSVVSGRYGYTF
TRBV5-1	TRBJ2-5	CASSRWDRAGETQYF
TRBV18	TRBJ2-2	CASSPGQGYTGELFF
TRBV2	TRBJ2-3	CASSSQTGQDTQYF
TRBV10-3	TRBJ2-5	CAIREAGGTQETQYF
TRBV5-1	TRBJ2-5	CASSLGRARETQYF
TRBV10-3	TRBJ2-2	CAISESGLGRGNGELFF
TRBV29-1	TRBJ2-3	CSADPGLASDTQYF
TRBV6-1	TRBJ1-1	CASSDAGSTEAFF
TRBV6-5	TRBJ1-4	CASSPREGEKLFF
TRBV9	TRBJ2-3	CASSDGLAGAYYTQYF
TRBV6-5	TRBJ1-5	CASRAGTGYSQPQHF
TRBV29-1	TRBJ1-2	CSARTGGGYGYTF
TRBV4-3	TRBJ2-1	CASSQDSASSSYNEQFF
TRBV9	TRBJ1-4	CASSARPPGQNNEKLFF
TRBV7-7	TRBJ1-1	CASSITGTTNTEAFF
TRBV4-1	TRBJ1-2	CASSQEYSYGYTF
TRBV11-2	TRBJ2-1	CASSPARLASSYNEQFF
TRBV2	TRBJ2-5	CAAGPGAIQYF
TRBV30	TRBJ1-1	CAWSAGNTEAFF
TRBV4-3	TRBJ2-2	CASSQATTTGELFF
TRBV6-1	TRBJ1-2	CASSEARNGYTF
TRBV15	TRBJ2-7	CATSRDLGGGYEQYF
TRBV25-1	TRBJ2-1	CASSPSGRYNEQFF
TRBV6-6	TRBJ1-1	CASSGYGGLVTEAFF
TRBV4-1	TRBJ1-2	CASSQEGRQGGGYTF
TRBV15	TRBJ1-1	CATSTGGGYEAFF
TRBV4-1	TRBJ1-5	CASSPRDRGGDQPQHF
TRBV7-9	TRBJ2-2	CASSLSSTSGRAGTGELFF
TRBV5-1	TRBJ2-1	CASTFGGNTYNEQFF
TRBV6-1	TRBJ1-5	CASSVERADSNQPQHF
TRBV7-9	TRBJ1-2	CASSLATGRYGYTF
TRBV5-1	TRBJ1-1	CASSATGGSPEAFF
TRBV27	TRBJ1-1	CASSLSARERAFF